The table lists the clone carrying this T cell receptor beta chain with a few counts. Its antigen is still unknown. V was pared by 2 bases and J by 2 bases, with 3 bases between. Germline CDR1 PRHDT, CDR2 FYEKMQ (reference sequence). This CDR3 is 12 amino acids long. The data were obtained in a study of cytomegalovirus exposure and HLA in healthy donors. Amplification used 60 Vbeta primers and 13 Jbeta primers. TCRdb's table, derived via immunoSEQ multiplex PCR, lists solely in-frame clones and lacks some. The data hold more than 150,000 clones, with 82% observed a single time. General study findings and limits: In a later analysis, V- and J-gene trimming of beta chains associated with a DCLRE1C missense variant, replicated independently.

The TCR comes from a woman between 18 and 30 years old in good health and CMV-seronegative. The J gene is TRBJ1-1, the V gene TRBV13, with D hard to call. Material: PBMCs. As DNA, the CDR3 is TGTGCCAGCAGCTTAAGCAACACTGAAGCTTTCTTT. Translating it yields CASSLSNTEAFF. Drawing the rest from reference TRBV13 and TRBJ1-1, the complete variable domain is AAGVIQSPRHLIKEKRETATLKCYPIPRHDTVYWYQQGPGQDPQFLISFYEKMQSDKGSIPDRFSAQQFSDYHSELNMSSLELGDSALYFCASSLSNTEAFFGQGTRLTVV.